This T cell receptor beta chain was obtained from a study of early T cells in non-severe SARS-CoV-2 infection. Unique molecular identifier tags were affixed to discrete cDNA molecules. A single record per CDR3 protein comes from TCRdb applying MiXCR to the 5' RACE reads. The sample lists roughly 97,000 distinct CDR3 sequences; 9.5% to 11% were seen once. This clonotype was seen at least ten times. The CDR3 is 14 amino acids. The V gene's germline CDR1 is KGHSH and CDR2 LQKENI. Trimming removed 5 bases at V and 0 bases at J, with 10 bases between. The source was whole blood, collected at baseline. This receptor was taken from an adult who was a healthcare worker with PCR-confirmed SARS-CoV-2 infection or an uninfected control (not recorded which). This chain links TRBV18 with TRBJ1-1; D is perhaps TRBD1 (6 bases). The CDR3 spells CASSTTGMNTEAFF. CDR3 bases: TGTGCCAGCTCAACTACAGGGATGAACACTGAAGCTTTCTTT.